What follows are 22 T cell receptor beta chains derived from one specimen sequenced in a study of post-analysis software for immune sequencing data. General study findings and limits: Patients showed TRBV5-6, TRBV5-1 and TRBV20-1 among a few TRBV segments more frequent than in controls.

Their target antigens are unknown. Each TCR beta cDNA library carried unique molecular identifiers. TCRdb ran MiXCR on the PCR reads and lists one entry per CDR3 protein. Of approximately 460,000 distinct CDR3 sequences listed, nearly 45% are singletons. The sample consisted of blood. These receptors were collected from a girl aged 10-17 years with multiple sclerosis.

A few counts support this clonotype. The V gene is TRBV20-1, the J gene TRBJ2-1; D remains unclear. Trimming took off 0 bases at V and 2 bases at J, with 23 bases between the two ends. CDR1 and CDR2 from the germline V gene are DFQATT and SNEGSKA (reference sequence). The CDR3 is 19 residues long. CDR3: CSARDASAVSSKAYNEQFF. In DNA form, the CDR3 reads TGCAGTGCTAGAGACGCCTCGGCCGTATCCTCGAAAGCCTACAATGAGCAGTTCTTC.

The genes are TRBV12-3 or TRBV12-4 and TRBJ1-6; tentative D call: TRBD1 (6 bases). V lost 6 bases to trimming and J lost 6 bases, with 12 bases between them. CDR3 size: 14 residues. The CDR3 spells CASSADSPNSPLHF. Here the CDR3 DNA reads TGTGCCAGCAGCGCGGACAGCCCTAATTCACCCCTCCACTTT.

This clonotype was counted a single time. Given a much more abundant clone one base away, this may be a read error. In nucleotides, the CDR3 is TGTGCCAGCACCACTGAAGGGGGGTGGCATCGGCAGTTCTTC. Its translation is CASTTEGGWHRQFF. The chain recombines TRBV27 with TRBJ2-1; the D call may be TRBD1 or TRBD2 (6 bases each). This CDR3 comprises 14 residues. CDR1 and CDR2 from the germline V gene are MNHEY and SMNVEV (reference sequence). Trimming took 7 bases from V and 12 from J, leaving 22 bases between them.

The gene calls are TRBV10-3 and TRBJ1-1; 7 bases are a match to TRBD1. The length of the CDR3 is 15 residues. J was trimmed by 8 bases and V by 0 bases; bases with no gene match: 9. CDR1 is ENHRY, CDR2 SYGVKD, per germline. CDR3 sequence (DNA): TGTGCCATCAGTGAGTCTAGGACAGGTCCTGAGGAAGCTTTCTTT. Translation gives CAISESRTGPEEAFF.

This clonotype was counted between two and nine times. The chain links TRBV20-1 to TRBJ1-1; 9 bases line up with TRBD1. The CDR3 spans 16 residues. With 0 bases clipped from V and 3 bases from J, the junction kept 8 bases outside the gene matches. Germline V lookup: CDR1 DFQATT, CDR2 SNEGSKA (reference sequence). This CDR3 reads CSAREGTGKIDTEAFF. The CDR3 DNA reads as TGCAGTGCTAGAGAAGGGACAGGGAAAATCGACACTGAAGCTTTCTTT.

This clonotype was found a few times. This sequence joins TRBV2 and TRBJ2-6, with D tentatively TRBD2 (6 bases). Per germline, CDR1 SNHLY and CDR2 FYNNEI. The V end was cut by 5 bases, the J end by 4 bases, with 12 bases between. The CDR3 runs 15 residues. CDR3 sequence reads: CASSLEGLGANVLTF. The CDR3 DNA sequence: TGTGCCAGCAGTCTGGAGGGGTTGGGGGCCAACGTCCTGACTTTC.

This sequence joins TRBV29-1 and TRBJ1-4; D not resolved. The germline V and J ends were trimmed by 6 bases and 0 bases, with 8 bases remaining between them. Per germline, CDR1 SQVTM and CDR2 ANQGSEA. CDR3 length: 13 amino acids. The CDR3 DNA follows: TGCAGCGTCCGGCGTGCAACTAATGAAAAACTGTTTTTT. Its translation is CSVRRATNEKLFF.

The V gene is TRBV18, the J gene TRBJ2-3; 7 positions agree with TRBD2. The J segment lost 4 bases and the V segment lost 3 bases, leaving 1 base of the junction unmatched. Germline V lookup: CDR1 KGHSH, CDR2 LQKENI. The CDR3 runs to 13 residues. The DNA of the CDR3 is TGTGCCAGCTCACCCCGGGAGGCAGATACGCAGTATTTT. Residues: CASSPREADTQYF. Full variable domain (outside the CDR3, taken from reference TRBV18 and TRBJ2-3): NAGVMQNPRHLVRRRGQEARLRCSPMKGHSHVYWYRQLPEEGLKFMVYLQKENIIDESGMPKERFSAEFPKEGPSILRIQQVVRGDSAAYFCASSPREADTQYFGPGTRLTVL.

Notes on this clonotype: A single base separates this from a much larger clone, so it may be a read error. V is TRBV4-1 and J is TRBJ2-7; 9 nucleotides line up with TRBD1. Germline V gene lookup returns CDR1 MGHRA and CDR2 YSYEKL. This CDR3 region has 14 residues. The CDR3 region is CASSPGQGSYGQYF. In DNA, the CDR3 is TGCGCCAGCAGCCCGGGACAGGGCTCCTACGGGCAGTACTTC.

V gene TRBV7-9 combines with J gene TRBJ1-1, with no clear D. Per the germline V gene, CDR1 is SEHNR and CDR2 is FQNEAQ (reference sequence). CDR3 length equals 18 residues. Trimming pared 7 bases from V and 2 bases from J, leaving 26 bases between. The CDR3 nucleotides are TGTGCCAGCAAAGAAAAAAGGTTAATGAGGGAAAAAAACACTGAAGCTTTCTTT. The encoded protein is CASKEKRLMREKNTEAFF.

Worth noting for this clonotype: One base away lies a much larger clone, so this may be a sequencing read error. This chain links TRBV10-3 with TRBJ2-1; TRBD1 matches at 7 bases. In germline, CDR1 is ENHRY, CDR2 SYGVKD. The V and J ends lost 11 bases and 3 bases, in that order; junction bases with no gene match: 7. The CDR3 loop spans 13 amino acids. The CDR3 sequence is CAAYRDSYNEQFF. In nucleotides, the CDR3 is TGTGCCGCCTACCGGGACAGCTACAATGAGCAGTTCTTC.

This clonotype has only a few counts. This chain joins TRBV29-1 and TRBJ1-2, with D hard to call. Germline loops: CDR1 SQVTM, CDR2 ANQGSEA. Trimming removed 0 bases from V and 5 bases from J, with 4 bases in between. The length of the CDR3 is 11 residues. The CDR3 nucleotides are TGCAGCGTTGAAGAAAGATATGGCTACACCTTC. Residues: CSVEERYGYTF.

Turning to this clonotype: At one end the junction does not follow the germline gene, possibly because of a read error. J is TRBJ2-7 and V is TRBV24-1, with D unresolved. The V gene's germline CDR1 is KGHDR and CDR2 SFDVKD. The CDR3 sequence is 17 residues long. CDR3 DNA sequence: TGTGCCACCAGTGGTGTGAAGGGTACGGGCTCGCCCTACGAGCGGTACTTC. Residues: CATSGVKGTGSPYERYF.

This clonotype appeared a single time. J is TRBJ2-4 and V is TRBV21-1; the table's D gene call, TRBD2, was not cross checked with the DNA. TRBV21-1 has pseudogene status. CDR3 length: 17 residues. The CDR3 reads CASSKRGSGKGKNIQYF. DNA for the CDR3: TGTGCCAGCAGCAAGCGCGGTAGCGGGAAGGGCAAAAACATTCAGTACTTC.

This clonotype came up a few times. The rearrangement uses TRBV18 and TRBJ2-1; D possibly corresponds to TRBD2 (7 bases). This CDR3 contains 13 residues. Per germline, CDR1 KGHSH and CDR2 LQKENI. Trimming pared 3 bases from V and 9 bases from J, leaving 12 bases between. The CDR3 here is CASSPQGGGEQFF. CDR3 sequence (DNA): TGTGCCAGCTCACCCCAAGGGGGGGGTGAGCAGTTCTTC.

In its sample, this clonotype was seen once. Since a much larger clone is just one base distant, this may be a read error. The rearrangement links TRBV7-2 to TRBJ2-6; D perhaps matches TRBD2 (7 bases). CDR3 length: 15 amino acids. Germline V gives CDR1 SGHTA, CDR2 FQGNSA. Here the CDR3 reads CASSPQGGGANVLIF. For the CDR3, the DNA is TGTGCCAGCAGCCCACAGGGAGGGGGGGCCAACGTCCTGATTTTC. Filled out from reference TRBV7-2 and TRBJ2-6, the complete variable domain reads GAGVSQSPSNKVTEKGKDVELRCDPISGHTALYWYRQSLGQGLEFLIYFQGNSAPDKSGLPSDRFSAERTGGSVSTLTIQRTQQEDSAVYLCASSPQGGGANVLIFGAGSRLTVL.

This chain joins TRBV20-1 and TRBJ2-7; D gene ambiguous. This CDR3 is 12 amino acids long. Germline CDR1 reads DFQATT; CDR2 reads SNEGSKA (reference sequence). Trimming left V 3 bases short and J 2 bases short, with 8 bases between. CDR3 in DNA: TGCAGTGCTAGCTGGCGAACCTACGAGCAGTACTTC. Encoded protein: CSASWRTYEQYF.

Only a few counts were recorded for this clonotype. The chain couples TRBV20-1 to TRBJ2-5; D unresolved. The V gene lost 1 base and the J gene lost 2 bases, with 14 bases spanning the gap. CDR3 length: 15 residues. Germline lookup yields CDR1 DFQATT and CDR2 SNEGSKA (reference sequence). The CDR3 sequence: CSARGFGVVQETQYF. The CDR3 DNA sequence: TGCAGTGCTAGAGGTTTTGGGGTAGTACAAGAGACCCAGTACTTC.

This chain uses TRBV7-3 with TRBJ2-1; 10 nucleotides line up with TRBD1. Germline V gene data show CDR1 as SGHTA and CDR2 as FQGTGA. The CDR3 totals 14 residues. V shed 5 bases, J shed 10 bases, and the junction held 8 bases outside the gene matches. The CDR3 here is CASSVGTGEGEQFF. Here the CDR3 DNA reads TGTGCCAGCAGCGTTGGGACAGGGGAAGGGGAGCAGTTCTTC.

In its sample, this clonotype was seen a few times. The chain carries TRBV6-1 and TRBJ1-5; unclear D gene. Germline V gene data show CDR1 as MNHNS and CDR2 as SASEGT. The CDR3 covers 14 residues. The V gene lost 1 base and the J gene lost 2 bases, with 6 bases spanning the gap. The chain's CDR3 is CASSEVSRNQPQHF. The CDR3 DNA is TGTGCCAGCAGTGAAGTCAGCCGCAATCAGCCCCAGCATTTT.

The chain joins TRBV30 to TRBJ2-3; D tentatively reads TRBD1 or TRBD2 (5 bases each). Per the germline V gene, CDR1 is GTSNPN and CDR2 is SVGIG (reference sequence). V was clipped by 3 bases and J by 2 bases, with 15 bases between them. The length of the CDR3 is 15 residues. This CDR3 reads CAWSAWDGTTDTQYF. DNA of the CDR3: TGTGCCTGGAGCGCCTGGGACGGAACCACAGATACGCAGTATTTT. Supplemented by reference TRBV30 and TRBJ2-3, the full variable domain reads SQTIHQWPATLVQPVGSPLSLECTVEGTSNPNLYWYRQAAGRGLQLLFYSVGIGQISSEVPQNLSASRPQDRQFILSSKKLLLSDSGFYLCAWSAWDGTTDTQYFGPGTRLTVL.

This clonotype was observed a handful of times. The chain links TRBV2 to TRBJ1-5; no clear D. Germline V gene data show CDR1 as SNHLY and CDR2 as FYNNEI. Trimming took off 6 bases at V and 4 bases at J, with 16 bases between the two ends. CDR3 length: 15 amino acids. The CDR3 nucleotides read TGTGCCAGCAGCGTGGAAAGGGAAGGGAATCAGCCCCAGCATTTT. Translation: CASSVEREGNQPQHF. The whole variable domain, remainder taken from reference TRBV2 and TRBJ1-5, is EPEVTQTPSHQVTQMGQEVILRCVPISNHLYFYWYRQILGQKVEFLVSFYNNEISEKSEIFDDQFSVERPDGSNFTLKIRSTKLEDSAMYFCASSVEREGNQPQHFGDGTRLSIL.